Following are 13 T cell receptor beta chains from one sample sequenced in a study of shared clonotypes between healthy human individuals. Data came from immunoSEQ multiplex PCR; TCRdb stores just in-frame clones and leaves some out. The data show around 2.5 million clones, with over 85% seen just once and about 0.39% held by the top ten. Material: naive CD4+ T cells from PBMCs. Subset specified: CD45RA+ positively selected. The origin of the receptors is a man younger than 35 in good health. Some clones in this sample may be carry-over from other donors' samples.

The chain is built from TRBV27 and TRBJ2-3, with 8 bases identical to TRBD2. CDR1 is MNHEY and CDR2 is SMNVEV in the germline V gene (reference sequence). This CDR3 contains 15 residues. The V segment lost 4 bases and the J segment 3 bases; nucleotides outside the gene matches: 6. The CDR3 sequence: CASSYGGRWTDTQYF. The CDR3 region has the DNA TGTGCCAGCAGTTACGGCGGGAGGTGGACAGATACGCAGTATTTT.

The V call is TRBV28, the J call TRBJ2-5, with D hard to call. Per the germline V gene, CDR1 is MDHEN and CDR2 is SYDVKM. The CDR3 totals 15 residues. V was pared by 6 bases and J by 5 bases, with 19 bases between. In nucleotides, the CDR3 is TGTGCCAGCAGCGTCCTATTGGGAACCGGGGAGACCCAGTACTTC. Its translation: CASSVLLGTGETQYF.

The chain recombines TRBV4-3 with TRBJ2-1, with 7 bases matching TRBD1. Trimming took 2 bases from V and 8 from J; bases not matched to a gene: 12. Germline-derived CDR1 and CDR2 are LGHNA and YSLEER. There are 16 residues in the CDR3. This chain's CDR3 is CASSQMGQSRADEQFF. The CDR3 region has the DNA TGCGCCAGCAGCCAAATGGGACAGTCAAGGGCGGATGAGCAGTTCTTC.

The chain is built from TRBV18 and TRBJ2-1; 7 nucleotides match TRBD1. V was clipped by 2 bases and J by 8 bases; unmatched bases: 15. This CDR3 spans 17 amino acids. Germline lookup yields CDR1 KGHSH and CDR2 LQKENI. DNA of the CDR3: TGTGCCAGCTCACCAACTCTGTTAGCGAGAGGGGGCGATGAGCAGTTCTTC. This sequence encodes CASSPTLLARGGDEQFF.

The V call is TRBV7-8, the J call TRBJ2-2; possible D gene TRBD1, 6 bases. V shed 2 bases and J shed 3 bases, with 13 bases lying between them. The length of the CDR3 is 16 residues. CDR1 is SGHVS and CDR2 is FQNEAQ in the germline V gene. CDR3 sequence (DNA): TGTGCCAGCAGCTTAACAGGGTTCCGGGACACCGGGGAGCTGTTTTTT. This translates into CASSLTGFRDTGELFF.

The rearrangement links TRBV7-9 to TRBJ2-3; the D gene is possibly TRBD1 (5 bases). The CDR3 has 15 residues. V was cut by 4 bases and J by 4 bases, with 15 bases left in between. Germline values: CDR1 SEHNR, CDR2 FQNEAQ (reference sequence). DNA for the CDR3: TGTGCCAGCAGCTGGCCCCCAGAACAGGCAGATACGCAGTATTTT. Its protein product is CASSWPPEQADTQYF.

The J gene is TRBJ2-7, the V gene TRBV28; 7 nucleotides line up with TRBD1. With 9 bases clipped from V and 0 bases from J, the junction kept 23 bases outside the gene matches. Germline V gene lookup returns CDR1 MDHEN and CDR2 SYDVKM. This CDR3 spans 19 amino acids. CDR3 DNA sequence: TGTGCCAGTCAAGGTCCCCAGAAAACAGGGGCTGGAGACTCCTACGAGCAGTACTTC. It specifies CASQGPQKTGAGDSYEQYF. Using reference TRBV28 and TRBJ2-7 for the parts outside the CDR3, the full variable domain is DVKVTQSSRYLVKRTGEKVFLECVQDMDHENMFWYRQDPGLGLRLIYFSYDVKMKEKGDIPEGYSVSREKKERFSLILESASTNQTSMYLCASQGPQKTGAGDSYEQYFGPGTRLTVT.

V usage is TRBV4-2 and J usage is TRBJ1-5; D might be TRBD1 (5 bases). CDR1 and CDR2 from the germline V gene are LGHNA and YNFKEQ. The CDR3 has 16 amino acids. V was clipped by 0 bases and J by 0 bases, with 9 bases between them. For the CDR3, the DNA is TGTGCCAGCAGCCAAGAGGCAGGACATAGCAATCAGCCCCAGCATTTT. This encodes CASSQEAGHSNQPQHF.

This chain connects TRBV7-9 to TRBJ2-2; 11 bases line up with TRBD1. This CDR3 spans 17 amino acids. Trimming cost V 1 base and J 7 bases; bases outside gene matches: 8. The germline gives CDR1 SEHNR, CDR2 FQNEAQ (reference sequence). CDR3 sequence: CASSLVAGQGASGELFF. Here the CDR3 DNA reads TGTGCCAGCAGCTTAGTGGCTGGACAGGGGGCGAGCGGGGAGCTGTTTTTT.

The genes are TRBV10-1 and TRBJ2-1, with 10 bases identical to TRBD2. This CDR3 region has 20 residues. CDR1 and CDR2 from the germline V gene are WNHNN and SYGVQD (reference sequence). The J segment lost 7 bases and the V segment lost 6 bases, leaving 24 bases of the junction unmatched. This CDR3 reads CASSQEGGGAKSGRANEQFF. The CDR3 bases are TGCGCCAGCAGCCAAGAGGGAGGGGGCGCTAAAAGCGGGAGGGCAAATGAGCAGTTCTTC.

The gene calls are TRBV5-1 and TRBJ2-5, with 16 bases aligning to TRBD2. This CDR3 has 18 residues. Germline CDR1 reads SGHRS; CDR2 reads YFSETQ. J gave up 3 bases and V 4 bases, and 9 bases lay outside the gene matches. The CDR3 DNA is TGCGCCAGCAGCACCGGGACTAGCGGGAGGGCCAAGGAAGAGACCCAGTACTTC. It translates to CASSTGTSGRAKEETQYF.

V usage is TRBV28 and J usage is TRBJ2-1, with a tentative D call TRBD2 (6 bases). Germline CDR1 reads MDHEN; CDR2 reads SYDVKM. The CDR3 loop spans 15 amino acids. Trimming pared 8 bases from V and 0 bases from J, leaving 14 bases between. The CDR3 bases are TGTGCCAGCGGGCAAGCGGGCAGCTCCTACAATGAGCAGTTCTTC. It encodes CASGQAGSSYNEQFF.

The CDR3 nucleotides read TGTGCCAGCAGACACGGGACGGGCTATGGCTACACCTTC. Its protein product is CASRHGTGYGYTF. V usage is TRBV28 and J usage is TRBJ1-2, with D perhaps matching TRBD1 (5 bases). The CDR3 is 13 residues long. Trimming removed 6 bases from V and 4 bases from J, with 12 bases in between. CDR1 and CDR2 (germline): MDHEN, SYDVKM.